Each of the 32 T cell receptor beta chains below was sequenced from the same sample in a study of shared clonotypes between healthy human individuals. Sequenced by immunoSEQ multiplex PCR; TCRdb stores in-frame clones only, minus some. The sample holds 2 million to 2.5 million clones, 95% seen once. Sequenced material: naive CD4+ T cells sorted from blood. Subset meaning: CD45RA+ positively selected. These receptors all come from a man aged 18 to 30 in good health.

For this clone: At the DNA level, this CDR3 is encoded by other sequences in the same sample as well. The chain uses TRBV5-1 and TRBJ1-2; D call uncertain. V lost 5 bases and J 2 bases, leaving 7 bases between the germline ends. The CDR3 spans 12 residues. CDR1 SGHRS and CDR2 YFSETQ come from the germline V gene. The CDR3 is CASSPGNYGYTF. In DNA form, the CDR3 reads TGCGCCAGCAGTCCCGGGAACTATGGCTACACCTTC.

With regard to this clone: The same CDR3 can be traced to other DNA sequences in this sample. The chain links TRBV5-1 to TRBJ1-2, with 8 bases identical to TRBD1. In germline, CDR1 is SGHRS, CDR2 YFSETQ. CDR3 length: 12 residues. V trimming: 5 bases; J trimming: 6 bases; junction bases outside the gene matches: 3. The CDR3 sequence: CASSSTGDGYTF. Written as DNA, the CDR3 is TGCGCCAGCAGTTCGACAGGGGATGGCTACACCTTC. Based on the CDR3 plus reference TRBV5-1 and TRBJ1-2, the full variable domain is KAGVTQTPRYLIKTRGQQVTLSCSPISGHRSVSWYQQTPGQGLQFLFEYFSETQRNKGNFPGRFSGRQFSNSRSEMNVSTLELGDSALYLCASSSTGDGYTFGSGTRLTVV.

The chain uses TRBV30 and TRBJ1-2, with D unresolved. The CDR3 totals 12 residues. Deletions cut 0 bases from V and 8 bases from J, with 10 bases between. From germline, CDR1 is GTSNPN and CDR2 SVGIG (reference sequence). CDR3 DNA: TGTGCCTGGAGTGTACAGACGGAGGGCTACACCTTC. Amino acids: CAWSVQTEGYTF. Full variable domain (outside the CDR3, taken from reference TRBV30 and TRBJ1-2): SQTIHQWPATLVQPVGSPLSLECTVEGTSNPNLYWYRQAAGRGLQLLFYSVGIGQISSEVPQNLSASRPQDRQFILSSKKLLLSDSGFYLCAWSVQTEGYTFGSGTRLTVV.

This chain connects TRBV9 to TRBJ1-3; 8 positions match TRBD1. The junction had 5 bases not matched to a gene; V was cut back by 0 bases and J by 0 bases. The CDR3 is 17 residues long. Germline assignment: CDR1 SGDLS and CDR2 YYNGEE. The CDR3, as DNA: TGTGCCAGCAGCGTAGAGGCAGGGGGCCGCTCTGGAAACACCATATATTTT. This codes for CASSVEAGGRSGNTIYF.

For this clone: The sample holds other DNA sequences that translate to the same CDR3. This chain uses TRBV5-1 with TRBJ1-5; no firm D call. Deletions cut 0 bases from V and 0 bases from J, with 7 bases between. Germline values: CDR1 SGHRS, CDR2 YFSETQ. The CDR3 consists of 15 residues. In DNA, the CDR3 is TGCGCCAGCAGCTTGGACGGTAGTAGCAATCAGCCCCAGCATTTT. Amino acids: CASSLDGSSNQPQHF.

This clone is a singleton in its sample. The chain has TRBV9 and TRBJ2-7; 7 bases agree with TRBD2. There are 14 residues in the CDR3. The V gene's germline CDR1 is SGDLS and CDR2 YYNGEE. The junction had 5 bases not matched to a gene; V was cut back by 3 bases and J by 2 bases. CDR3 in amino acids: CASSESGTTYEQYF. The CDR3 DNA sequence: TGTGCCAGCAGCGAATCCGGGACTACCTACGAGCAGTACTTC.

Here the CDR3 reads CASSIGWDRTNYGYTF. The CDR3 DNA is TGTGCCAGCAGCATCGGCTGGGACAGGACTAACTATGGCTACACCTTC. The rearrangement joins TRBV7-9 to TRBJ1-2; 8 positions match TRBD1. The CDR3 has 16 amino acids. Trimming removed 5 bases from V and 0 bases from J; junction bases left unmatched: 8. Per germline, CDR1 SEHNR and CDR2 FQNEAQ (reference sequence).

The CDR3 loop reads CASSPPVGRGRNEQFF. The CDR3 DNA follows: TGCGCCAGCAGCCCCCCTGTTGGTCGTGGTAGAAATGAGCAGTTCTTC. This chain links TRBV4-1 with TRBJ2-1; D unclear. The CDR3 is 16 residues long. Germline CDR1 and CDR2: MGHRA and YSYEKL. V lost 4 bases, J lost 7 bases, and 20 bases lay in between.

This chain connects TRBV6-5 to TRBJ2-3, with unresolved D. The CDR3 spans 15 residues. Trimming cost V 2 bases and J 2 bases, with 11 bases left between them. Germline V gene data show CDR1 as MNHEY and CDR2 as SVGAGI. CDR3 nucleotide sequence: TGTGCCAGCAGTTACGGGCCTCTCCTCACAGATACGCAGTATTTT. Its protein product is CASSYGPLLTDTQYF.

The chain uses TRBV4-1 and TRBJ2-4, with TRBD1 as a possible D gene (5 bases). The CDR3 is made up of 14 amino acids. Trimming stripped 0 bases from V and 15 bases from J, with 18 bases between. Germline loops: CDR1 MGHRA, CDR2 YSYEKL. DNA for the CDR3: TGCGCCAGCAGCCAAGATAGAAAGGGGTCCCCTTGGTACTTC. Its protein product is CASSQDRKGSPWYF.

This chain links TRBV29-1 with TRBJ2-5; 7 bases align to TRBD2. V lost 7 bases and J lost 5; bases outside the gene matches: 7. Per the germline V gene, CDR1 is SQVTM and CDR2 is ANQGSEA. The CDR3 sequence is 12 residues long. CDR3 in DNA: TGCAGCGCCCAGGGAGGGTCGGAGACCCAGTACTTC. Translating gives CSAQGGSETQYF.

CDR3 DNA sequence: TGTGCCAGCAGTTTAAGGCAGGGGGCCAAAGCTTTCTTT. Encoded protein: CASSLRQGAKAFF. The chain uses TRBV28 and TRBJ1-1; 8 positions match TRBD1. V shed 2 bases and J 9 bases; nucleotides not matched to a gene: 5. Germline CDR1 is MDHEN and CDR2 is SYDVKM. This CDR3 contains 13 residues.

The chain has TRBV10-3 and TRBJ2-2; 15 bases are a match to TRBD2. V was pared by 5 bases and J by 4 bases, with 5 bases of the junction left unmatched. The CDR3 runs to 17 residues. The V gene's germline CDR1 is ENHRY and CDR2 SYGVKD. DNA of the CDR3: TGTGCCATCAGTACGGGACTAGCGGGGGGAGCCACCGGGGAGCTGTTTTTT. Protein product: CAISTGLAGGATGELFF.

The rearrangement joins TRBV18 to TRBJ1-1; unclear D gene. Trimming cost V 0 bases and J 8 bases, with 7 bases left between them. This CDR3 spans 12 amino acids. The germline CDR1 and CDR2 sequences are KGHSH and LQKENI. The CDR3 loop reads CASSPPTQEAFF. The CDR3 coding sequence is TGTGCCAGCTCACCACCGACACAGGAAGCTTTCTTT.

J is TRBJ1-2 and V is TRBV4-1, with D unresolved. V dropped 4 bases and J dropped 4 bases, with 13 bases sitting between them. The CDR3 covers 14 residues. Germline lookup yields CDR1 MGHRA and CDR2 YSYEKL. The CDR3 DNA follows: TGCGCCAGCAGCCCGGGATTGGTTGCCTATGGCTACACCTTC. Its translation: CASSPGLVAYGYTF.

The chain uses TRBV6-5 and TRBJ1-6; D is unclear. In germline, CDR1 is MNHEY, CDR2 SVGAGI. The germline V and J ends were trimmed by 6 bases and 3 bases, with 6 bases remaining between them. The CDR3 covers 13 residues. DNA for the CDR3: TGTGCCAGCAGGGTGGGCTATAATTCACCCCTCCACTTT. Translated, it gives CASRVGYNSPLHF.

This chain connects TRBV14 to TRBJ1-1; D call uncertain. The germline V and J ends were trimmed by 2 bases and 10 bases, with 17 bases remaining between them. Germline-derived CDR1 and CDR2 are SGHDN and FVKESK. CDR3 length equals 14 residues. The CDR3 coding sequence is TGTGCCAGCAGCCAACAACAGCTCCCTTGGGGAGCTTTCTTT. Protein product: CASSQQQLPWGAFF. The full variable domain, rest sourced from reference TRBV14 and TRBJ1-1, is EAGVTQFPSHSVIEKGQTVTLRCDPISGHDNLYWYRRVMGKEIKFLLHFVKESKQDESGMPNNRFLAERTGGTYSTLKVQPAELEDSGVYFCASSQQQLPWGAFFGQGTRLTVV.

The chain links TRBV5-6 to TRBJ2-7; D gene ambiguous. The CDR3 is 11 residues long. Germline lookup yields CDR1 SGHDT and CDR2 YYEEEE. Trimming stripped 2 bases from V and 4 bases from J, with 4 bases between. DNA of the CDR3: TGTGCCAGCAGCTTCAGGTACGAGCAGTACTTC. Its protein product is CASSFRYEQYF.

This clone was seen just once. The genes are TRBV15 and TRBJ2-7, with D hard to call. Looked up from germline, CDR1 is LNHNV and CDR2 is YYDKDF (reference sequence). With 0 bases removed from V and 4 bases from J, the gap between germline ends came to 7 bases. CDR3 length: 13 residues. For the CDR3, the DNA is TGTGCCACCAGCAGAGATCCCCTATACGAGCAGTACTTC. This codes for CATSRDPLYEQYF.

The chain employs TRBV25-1 and TRBJ1-4, with TRBD1 as a possible D gene (5 bases). There are 16 residues in the CDR3. The ends were cut back, 3 bases at V and 0 bases at J, with 11 bases in the middle. CDR1 MGHDK and CDR2 SYGVNS come from the germline V gene. The CDR3 coding sequence is TGTGCCAGCAGTGAGGGGGAGTCCACAACTAATGAAAAACTGTTTTTT. Protein sequence: CASSEGESTTNEKLFF.

This chain links TRBV30 with TRBJ1-2; 12 nucleotides align to TRBD1. The CDR3 has 14 residues. Germline CDR1 GTSNPN, CDR2 SVGIG (reference sequence). Trimming took 4 bases from V and 11 from J; bases not matched to a gene: 11. The DNA of the CDR3 is TGTGCCTGGAACCCGGGACAGGGGGCAGAAGGTTACACCTTC. It codes for CAWNPGQGAEGYTF. Full variable domain (remainder filled in from reference TRBV30 and TRBJ1-2): SQTIHQWPATLVQPVGSPLSLECTVEGTSNPNLYWYRQAAGRGLQLLFYSVGIGQISSEVPQNLSASRPQDRQFILSSKKLLLSDSGFYLCAWNPGQGAEGYTFGSGTRLTVV.

This clone was seen a handful of times. V and J are TRBV6-1 and TRBJ1-6, with a possible D match to TRBD1 (5 bases). The V gene lost 8 bases and the J gene lost 4 bases, with 15 bases spanning the gap. CDR3 length: 15 amino acids. The germline gives CDR1 MNHNS, CDR2 SASEGT. DNA for the CDR3: TGTGCCAGCGGTAAGAATCAGGGATATAATTCACCCCTCCACTTT. This codes for CASGKNQGYNSPLHF.

This chain joins TRBV21-1 and TRBJ1-5. TRBV21-1 is designated a pseudogene. This CDR3 has 12 residues. The CDR3 here is CASSNPGTPQHF. CDR3 sequence (DNA): TGTGCCAGCAGCAACCCCGGAACGCCCCAGCATTTT.

V gene TRBV11-2 combines with J gene TRBJ2-7; 7 nucleotides agree with TRBD2. The CDR3 is 15 amino acids. With V trimmed by 5 bases and J by 1 base, 8 bases remained unmatched. The germline V gene has CDR1 SGHAT and CDR2 FQNNGV. The CDR3 here is CASSPVLAQSYEQYF. In nucleotides, the CDR3 is TGTGCCAGCAGCCCGGTACTAGCGCAGTCCTACGAGCAGTACTTC. Drawing the rest from reference TRBV11-2 and TRBJ2-7, the complete variable domain is EAGVAQSPRYKIIEKRQSVAFWCNPISGHATLYWYQQILGQGPKLLIQFQNNGVVDDSQLPKDRFSAERLKGVDSTLKIQPAKLEDSAVYLCASSPVLAQSYEQYFGPGTRLTVT.

As regards this clone: Other DNA variants within this sample encode the same CDR3. The rearrangement links TRBV2 to TRBJ2-1, with 9 bases that match TRBD2. Germline V lookup: CDR1 SNHLY, CDR2 FYNNEI. The J segment lost 4 bases and the V segment lost 6 bases, leaving 4 bases of the junction unmatched. The CDR3 runs to 14 residues. The CDR3 spells CASRTSGRYNEQFF. The CDR3 bases are TGTGCCAGCAGGACTAGCGGCCGTTACAATGAGCAGTTCTTC. The complete variable domain, with remaining parts taken from reference TRBV2 and TRBJ2-1, reads EPEVTQTPSHQVTQMGQEVILRCVPISNHLYFYWYRQILGQKVEFLVSFYNNEISEKSEIFDDQFSVERPDGSNFTLKIRSTKLEDSAMYFCASRTSGRYNEQFFGPGTRLTVL.

The J gene is TRBJ2-7, the V gene TRBV18, with D maybe TRBD1 (6 bases). CDR3 length: 14 residues. V was trimmed by 3 bases and J by 0 bases, leaving 9 bases between them. Looked up from germline, CDR1 is KGHSH and CDR2 is LQKENI. The chain's CDR3 is CASSPTGPSYEQYF. CDR3 DNA sequence: TGTGCCAGCTCACCCACAGGGCCCTCCTACGAGCAGTACTTC.

This clone was recorded only once. The chain employs TRBV27 and TRBJ2-7; 7 positions agree with TRBD2. This CDR3 has 16 amino acids. The junction had 11 bases not matched to a gene; V was cut back by 3 bases and J by 3 bases. Germline CDR1 and CDR2: MNHEY and SMNVEV (reference sequence). This chain's CDR3 is CASSLGWEGPNYEQYF. CDR3 nucleotide sequence: TGTGCCAGCAGTTTGGGGTGGGAGGGCCCCAACTACGAGCAGTACTTC.

V is TRBV2 and J is TRBJ1-2; the D is unclear. Trimming removed 2 bases from V and 4 bases from J, with 8 bases in between. The V gene's germline CDR1 is SNHLY and CDR2 FYNNEI. The CDR3 is 13 amino acids. DNA of the CDR3: TGTGCCAGCAGTGAAAAGGCAGCCTATGGCTACACCTTC. Residues: CASSEKAAYGYTF.

The V call is TRBV14, the J call TRBJ2-7, with 11 bases lining up with TRBD1. The V gene's germline CDR1 is SGHDN and CDR2 FVKESK. This CDR3 has 15 residues. V lost 3 bases to trimming and J lost 2 bases; unmatched junction nucleotides: 3. CDR3 protein: CASSQGQGVPYEQYF. The CDR3 nucleotides are TGTGCCAGCAGCCAGGGACAGGGGGTACCCTACGAGCAGTACTTC.

As for this clone: Other DNA sequences in this sample translate to the same CDR3. V and J are TRBV11-3 and TRBJ2-2, with 8 bases that match TRBD1. CDR3 length equals 15 residues. CDR1 and CDR2 (germline): SGHNT, YENEEA. The V segment lost 5 bases and the J segment 2 bases; nucleotides outside the gene matches: 4. DNA for the CDR3: TGTGCCAGCAGCCCGGGGACAGGAAACACCGGGGAGCTGTTTTTT. Its translation: CASSPGTGNTGELFF.

This chain links TRBV6-1 with TRBJ1-5; tentative D call: TRBD1 (6 bases). Trimming stripped 7 bases from V and 2 bases from J, with 12 bases between. CDR1 is MNHNS and CDR2 is SASEGT in the germline V gene. There are 14 residues in the CDR3. CDR3 nucleotides: TGTGCCAGCACCGGACAGAGAGGCAATCAGCCCCAGCATTTT. Amino acids: CASTGQRGNQPQHF.

J is TRBJ2-5 and V is TRBV11-2; D perhaps matches TRBD1 (6 bases). The CDR3 runs to 12 residues. Germline V CDR1 and CDR2: SGHAT, FQNNGV. The V gene lost 4 bases and the J gene lost 5 bases, with 8 bases spanning the gap. The CDR3 protein is CASSSGEETQYF. CDR3 DNA sequence: TGTGCCAGCAGCTCAGGGGAGGAGACCCAGTACTTC.